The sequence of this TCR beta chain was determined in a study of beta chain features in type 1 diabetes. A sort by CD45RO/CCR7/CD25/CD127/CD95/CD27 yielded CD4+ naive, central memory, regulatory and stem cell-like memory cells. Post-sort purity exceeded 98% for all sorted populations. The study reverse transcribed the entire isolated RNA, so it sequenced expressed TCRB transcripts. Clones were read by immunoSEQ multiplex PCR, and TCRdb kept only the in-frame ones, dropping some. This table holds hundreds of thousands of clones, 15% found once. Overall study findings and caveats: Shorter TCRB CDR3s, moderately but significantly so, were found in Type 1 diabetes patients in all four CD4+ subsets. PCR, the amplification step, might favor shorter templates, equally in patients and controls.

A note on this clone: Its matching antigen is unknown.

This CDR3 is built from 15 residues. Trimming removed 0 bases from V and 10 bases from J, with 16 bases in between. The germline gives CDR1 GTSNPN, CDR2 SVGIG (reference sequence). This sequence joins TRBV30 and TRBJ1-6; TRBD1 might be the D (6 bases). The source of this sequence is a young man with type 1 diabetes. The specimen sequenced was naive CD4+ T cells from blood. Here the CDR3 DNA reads TGTGCCTGGAGTGTCGGGGGGCGCGAATACTCACCCCTCCACTTT. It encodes CAWSVGGREYSPLHF.